Here is one TCR beta chain with its context. Original analysis: Amplifying reference gene primers gave estimates of nucleated cell counts. This table comes from immunoSEQ multiplex PCR, and its TCRdb copy is limited to in-frame clones, with some not included. Clone size and V and J calls were adopted from that table, with D and trimming inferred from the DNA. The table has more than 9,500 clones, over 60% seen once. The sample originates from a study of blood T cell repertoires in COVID-19. As for the study in general: From T cells, B-cell-depleted T cells, or PBMCs came the material, which was cDNA or gDNA.

The V gene end was trimmed by 4 bases and the J gene end by 4 bases; junction bases not matched to a gene: 6. Germline V CDR1 and CDR2: SQVTM, ANQGSEA. The CDR3 is made up of 15 amino acids. This chain joins TRBV29-1 and TRBJ2-1, with 11 positions matching TRBD2. The sequenced sample consisted of peripheral blood. This TCR derives from a man in his sixties with COVID-19, enrolled during active disease. CDR3 amino acids: CSVGTGTSGYNEQFF. The CDR3 region has the DNA TGCAGCGTTGGAACCGGGACTAGCGGATACAATGAGCAGTTCTTC.